A single sample is the source of the 32 T cell receptor beta chains below, sequenced in a study of cytomegalovirus exposure and HLA in healthy donors. The primer mix had 60 Vbeta and 13 Jbeta primers. TCRdb keeps only in-frame clones here, not all; method: immunoSEQ multiplex PCR. This repertoire includes some 70,000 clones. Sequenced sample: PBMCs. The receptor set was obtained from a boy aged 5-17 years in good health and CMV-seronegative.

This chain connects TRBV5-1 to TRBJ2-7, with 10 positions matching TRBD1. Germline V lookup: CDR1 SGHRS, CDR2 YFSETQ. There are 13 residues in the CDR3. The J segment lost 4 bases and the V segment lost 4 bases, leaving 2 bases of the junction unmatched. CDR3 in amino acids: CASSGDRGYEQYF. Written as DNA, the CDR3 is TGCGCCAGCAGCGGGGACAGGGGTTACGAGCAGTACTTC.

The CDR3 bases are TGCGCCAGCAGCTGGGGGCCTCCTAACTATGGCTACACCTTC. Residues: CASSWGPPNYGYTF. J is TRBJ1-2 and V is TRBV4-1; a weak D match, TRBD1 (6 bases). Germline V gives CDR1 MGHRA, CDR2 YSYEKL. This CDR3 is 14 amino acids long. Deletions cut 5 bases from V and 0 bases from J, with 10 bases between.

This rearrangement joins TRBV5-5 to TRBJ2-2; TRBD1 might be the D (5 bases). This CDR3 has 14 residues. Trimming removed 1 base from V and 1 base from J, with 5 bases in between. Germline lookup yields CDR1 SGHKS and CDR2 YYEKEE (reference sequence). The CDR3 is CASSLQGNTGELFF. For the CDR3, the DNA is TGTGCCAGCAGCTTGCAGGGGAACACCGGGGAGCTGTTTTTT. Full variable domain (missing parts from reference TRBV5-5 and TRBJ2-2): DAGVTQSPTHLIKTRGQQVTLRCSPISGHKSVSWYQQVLGQGPQFIFQYYEKEERGRGNFPDRFSARQFPNYSSELNVNALLLGDSALYLCASSLQGNTGELFFGEGSRLTVL.

The chain carries TRBV30 and TRBJ2-6, with 7 positions matching TRBD1. The V gene end was trimmed by 0 bases and the J gene end by 2 bases; junction bases not matched to a gene: 4. This CDR3 region has 16 residues. CDR1 is GTSNPN and CDR2 is SVGIG in the germline V gene (reference sequence). CDR3 DNA sequence: TGTGCCTGGAGTGTACAGGGGTCGACTGGGGCCAACGTCCTGACTTTC. Protein: CAWSVQGSTGANVLTF. Drawing the rest from reference TRBV30 and TRBJ2-6, the complete variable domain is SQTIHQWPATLVQPVGSPLSLECTVEGTSNPNLYWYRQAAGRGLQLLFYSVGIGQISSEVPQNLSASRPQDRQFILSSKKLLLSDSGFYLCAWSVQGSTGANVLTFGAGSRLTVL.

The rearrangement links TRBV29-1 to TRBJ2-7; possibly TRBD2 for D (6 bases). CDR1 is SQVTM and CDR2 is ANQGSEA in the germline V gene. V lost 5 bases to trimming and J lost 5 bases, with 10 bases between them. The CDR3 sequence is 11 residues long. The CDR3 loop reads CSVWRGDEQYF. CDR3 in DNA: TGCAGCGTTTGGAGGGGCGACGAGCAGTACTTC.

The rearrangement links TRBV4-1 to TRBJ2-2; D possibly corresponds to TRBD2 (6 bases). Germline V CDR1 and CDR2: MGHRA, YSYEKL. The CDR3 is 15 amino acids. Trimming cost V 4 bases and J 6 bases, with 15 bases left between them. CDR3 protein: CASSRLTSYAGELFF. The CDR3 DNA follows: TGCGCCAGCAGCCGCCTTACTAGCTACGCCGGGGAGCTGTTTTTT.

The genes are TRBV5-4 and TRBJ2-3; 8 bases are a match to TRBD1. The CDR3 spans 16 residues. V was pared by 5 bases and J by 0 bases, with 8 bases of the junction left unmatched. Germline values: CDR1 SGHNT, CDR2 YYREEE (reference sequence). CDR3 region: CASRTDRGSSTDTQYF. The DNA for the CDR3 is TGTGCCAGCAGAACAGACAGGGGATCTAGCACAGATACGCAGTATTTT.

The genes are TRBV11-2 and TRBJ2-7, with D maybe TRBD1 (5 bases). CDR1 SGHAT and CDR2 FQNNGV come from the germline V gene. The ends were cut back, 5 bases at V and 4 bases at J, with 15 bases in the middle. This CDR3 is 14 amino acids long. The chain's CDR3 is CASSPGHFLYEQYF. In nucleotides, the CDR3 is TGTGCCAGCAGCCCCGGACATTTCCTATACGAGCAGTACTTC.

The chain carries TRBV30 and TRBJ1-2; D is perhaps TRBD1 (6 bases). Germline values: CDR1 GTSNPN, CDR2 SVGIG (reference sequence). Trimming removed 2 bases from V and 6 bases from J, with 16 bases in between. The CDR3 extends over 14 amino acids. In DNA, the CDR3 is TGTGCCTGGAGTTCGGGGGGCAGGCCCCATGGCTACACCTTC. It yields the protein CAWSSGGRPHGYTF.

The CDR3: CASSGRQGLNTEAFF. The CDR3, as DNA: TGTGCCAGCAGCGGCCGACAGGGACTGAACACTGAAGCTTTCTTT. V and J are TRBV7-9 and TRBJ1-1, with 7 bases matching TRBD1. Trimming removed 5 bases from V and 0 bases from J; junction bases left unmatched: 6. This CDR3 is 15 amino acids long. CDR1 is SEHNR, CDR2 FQNEAQ, per germline (reference sequence).

About this clone itself: Sequence at one end of the junction differs from germline and may be a read error. The J gene is TRBJ2-1, the V gene TRBV6-5; D is unresolved. CDR1 and CDR2 (germline): MNHEY, SVGAGI. This CDR3 contains 14 residues. CDR3 nucleotides: TGTGCCAGCAGCCGCGGAAGCTCCGACAATGAGCAGTTCTTC. Protein sequence: CASSRGSSDNEQFF.

The V gene is TRBV5-1, the J gene TRBJ1-1, with D perhaps TRBD1 (6 bases). Germline-derived CDR1 and CDR2 are SGHRS and YFSETQ. The length of the CDR3 is 13 residues. Trimming removed 3 bases at V and 4 bases at J, with 10 bases between. The CDR3 loop is CASSSGHITEAFF. CDR3 in DNA: TGCGCCAGCAGCTCGGGACATATCACTGAAGCTTTCTTT.

V usage is TRBV27 and J usage is TRBJ2-7; 7 bases align to TRBD2. This CDR3 is 16 amino acids long. Germline V lookup: CDR1 MNHEY, CDR2 SMNVEV (reference sequence). V shed 3 bases, J shed 7 bases, and the junction held 15 bases outside the gene matches. CDR3 region: CASSFLHGGTKIEQYF. Written as DNA, the CDR3 is TGTGCCAGCAGTTTCCTTCACGGCGGGACTAAGATAGAGCAGTACTTC.

This chain joins TRBV4-1 and TRBJ1-1; 8 bases line up with TRBD1. Germline-derived CDR1 and CDR2 are MGHRA and YSYEKL. CDR3 length: 15 amino acids. V lost 1 base, J lost 7 bases, and 8 bases stayed unmatched. The CDR3 protein is CASSQASPGTGEAFF. The CDR3 nucleotides read TGCGCCAGCAGCCAAGCCTCCCCCGGGACAGGTGAAGCTTTCTTT.

V and J are TRBV4-2 and TRBJ2-5, with 8 bases lining up with TRBD1. V lost 0 bases, J lost 5 bases, and 5 bases stayed unmatched. CDR3 length: 15 residues. Looked up from germline, CDR1 is LGHNA and CDR2 is YNFKEQ. CDR3: CASSQDSRGQETQYF. The CDR3 nucleotides are TGTGCCAGCAGCCAAGATAGCAGGGGGCAGGAGACCCAGTACTTC.

The chain employs TRBV19 and TRBJ1-5; the D gene is possibly TRBD1 (6 bases). The V gene lost 5 bases and the J gene lost 2 bases, with 10 bases spanning the gap. This CDR3 is 14 amino acids long. Germline V gives CDR1 LNHDA, CDR2 SQIVND (reference sequence). CDR3 nucleotide sequence: TGTGCCAGTAGTGGGGGACATCGCAATCAGCCCCAGCATTTT. It yields the protein CASSGGHRNQPQHF.

The V and J genes are TRBV2 and TRBJ2-1; TRBD1 agrees at 10 bases. Looked up from germline, CDR1 is SNHLY and CDR2 is FYNNEI. CDR3 length: 16 residues. After removal of 7 bases from V and 7 bases from J, the junction contained 13 bases not matched to a gene. The CDR3 DNA sequence: TGTGCCAGCAACCTATTGGGGGGACAGGGGATGAATGAGCAGTTCTTC. Translated, it gives CASNLLGGQGMNEQFF.

The chain joins TRBV5-1 to TRBJ2-2, with a possible D match to TRBD1 (5 bases). From germline, CDR1 is SGHRS and CDR2 YFSETQ. Deletions cut 6 bases from V and 2 bases from J, with 8 bases between. The CDR3 is 13 residues long. The CDR3 loop is CASNQGNTGELFF. CDR3 DNA: TGCGCCAGCAACCAGGGAAACACCGGGGAGCTGTTTTTT. Full variable domain (remainder filled in from reference TRBV5-1 and TRBJ2-2): KAGVTQTPRYLIKTRGQQVTLSCSPISGHRSVSWYQQTPGQGLQFLFEYFSETQRNKGNFPGRFSGRQFSNSRSEMNVSTLELGDSALYLCASNQGNTGELFFGEGSRLTVL.

The CDR3 region is CASSQADGRYYEQYF. The DNA for the CDR3 is TGCGCCAGCAGCCAAGCAGATGGGCGCTACTACGAGCAGTACTTC. V is TRBV4-1 and J is TRBJ2-7; D remains unclear. Trimming took off 1 base at V and 3 bases at J, with 13 bases between the two ends. Germline values: CDR1 MGHRA, CDR2 YSYEKL. The CDR3 consists of 15 residues.

This sequence joins TRBV9 and TRBJ1-4; D possibly corresponds to TRBD1 (6 bases). The CDR3 extends over 14 amino acids. Germline CDR1 is SGDLS and CDR2 is YYNGEE. Trimming removed 1 base at V and 8 bases at J, with 12 bases between. CDR3: CASSVRQAREKLFF. CDR3 sequence (DNA): TGTGCCAGCAGCGTAAGACAGGCGAGGGAAAAACTGTTTTTT.

The chain employs TRBV15 and TRBJ1-5; no firm D call. Germline CDR1 reads LNHNV; CDR2 reads YYDKDF (reference sequence). CDR3 length equals 14 residues. Trimming left V 0 bases short and J 4 bases short, with 7 bases between. The CDR3 DNA sequence: TGTGCCACCAGCAGAGAAAGGGAGAATCAGCCCCAGCATTTT. Its protein product is CATSRERENQPQHF.

The V gene is TRBV30, the J gene TRBJ2-3, with TRBD2 as a possible D gene (6 bases). The CDR3 is 16 amino acids. V shed 2 bases and J shed 1 base, with 16 bases lying between them. Germline CDR1 reads GTSNPN; CDR2 reads SVGIG (reference sequence). The CDR3 DNA sequence: TGTGCCTGGAGTTGGGCGCTAGCGAGGGGCACAGATACGCAGTATTTT. Translated, it gives CAWSWALARGTDTQYF.

The V and J genes are TRBV19 and TRBJ2-7; TRBD2 matches at 9 bases. V shed 3 bases, J shed 3 bases, and the junction held 6 bases outside the gene matches. The CDR3 spans 15 residues. Germline assignment: CDR1 LNHDA and CDR2 SQIVND (reference sequence). This CDR3 is CASSISSGGLYEQYF. CDR3 nucleotides: TGTGCCAGTAGTATCAGTAGCGGGGGACTCTACGAGCAGTACTTC. The full variable domain, completed using reference TRBV19 and TRBJ2-7, is DGGITQSPKYLFRKEGQNVTLSCEQNLNHDAMYWYRQDPGQGLRLIYYSQIVNDFQKGDIAEGYSVSREKKESFPLTVTSAQKNPTAFYLCASSISSGGLYEQYFGPGTRLTVT.

Note on this clone: At one of its ends the junction is not consistent with the germline gene, which may arise from a read error. The chain recombines TRBV6-5 with TRBJ1-2; perhaps TRBD1 as D (6 bases). CDR1 and CDR2 from the germline V gene are MNHEY and SVGAGI. The CDR3 extends over 16 amino acids. CDR3: CASSYYTGTTFRGYTF. CDR3 sequence (DNA): TGTGCCAGCAGCTACTACACAGGGACCACGTTCCGTGGCTACACCTTC.

The chain joins TRBV11-2 to TRBJ1-6, with 7 bases identical to TRBD1. CDR1 and CDR2 from the germline V gene are SGHAT and FQNNGV. After removal of 5 bases from V and 7 bases from J, the junction contained 14 bases not matched to a gene. The CDR3 extends over 17 amino acids. In nucleotides, the CDR3 is TGTGCCAGCAGCCGGCACGTCGATCGGGACAGAAATTCACCCCTCCACTTT. Protein: CASSRHVDRDRNSPLHF.

With respect to this clone: One end of the junction varies from germline; a read error may be responsible. The CDR3: CAWSGQENTEDFF. CDR3 DNA sequence: TGTGCCTGGAGCGGACAGGAGAACACTGAAGATTTCTTT. The chain employs TRBV30 and TRBJ1-1; 7 bases match TRBD1. This CDR3 has 13 residues. Germline assignment: CDR1 GTSNPN and CDR2 SVGIG (reference sequence).

The V gene is TRBV9, the J gene TRBJ1-2; a possible D gene is TRBD1 (5 bases). Trimming pared 4 bases from V and 4 bases from J, leaving 14 bases between. Germline CDR1 reads SGDLS; CDR2 reads YYNGEE. This CDR3 spans 14 amino acids. As DNA, the CDR3 is TGTGCCAGCAGCCCGGGGTCCGGGGGCTATGGCTACACCTTC. This gives the protein CASSPGSGGYGYTF.

This chain links TRBV15 with TRBJ2-5; 8 bases align to TRBD2. The CDR3 sequence is 16 residues long. Looked up from germline, CDR1 is LNHNV and CDR2 is YYDKDF (reference sequence). Unmatched junction bases numbered 14, after V lost 5 bases and J lost 6 bases. The CDR3 DNA is TGTGCCACCAGCTGGGGAAGCGGGGGCGGAGGGAAGACCCAGTACTTC. As protein: CATSWGSGGGGKTQYF.

The chain employs TRBV7-2 and TRBJ2-7; 9 bases align to TRBD2. CDR3 length: 16 residues. J lost 3 bases, V lost 5 bases, and 11 bases had no gene match. Germline loops: CDR1 SGHTA, CDR2 FQGNSA. The CDR3 loop is CASSPPGLALNYEQYF. For the CDR3, the DNA is TGTGCCAGCAGCCCCCCAGGACTAGCGTTGAACTACGAGCAGTACTTC.

This chain links TRBV27 with TRBJ1-1; TRBD1 matches 8 bases. From germline, CDR1 is MNHEY and CDR2 SMNVEV (reference sequence). The CDR3 has 16 amino acids. V lost 0 bases and J lost 5; bases outside the gene matches: 8. CDR3 region: CASSLSPTGGLTEAFF. The DNA for the CDR3 is TGTGCCAGCAGTTTATCTCCCACAGGGGGGTTAACTGAAGCTTTCTTT.

The chain joins TRBV14 to TRBJ2-5; 8 nucleotides align to TRBD2. The CDR3 length is 16 residues. From germline, CDR1 is SGHDN and CDR2 FVKESK. V dropped 0 bases and J dropped 5; count of bases not matched to a gene: 8. DNA for the CDR3: TGTGCCAGCAGCCAAGAGTGGCGGGAGGTCGGTGAGACCCAGTACTTC. It translates to CASSQEWREVGETQYF.

This chain joins TRBV5-1 and TRBJ1-5, with 9 bases identical to TRBD1. The CDR3 runs to 15 residues. With 4 bases clipped from V and 4 bases from J, the junction kept 6 bases outside the gene matches. CDR1 and CDR2 (germline): SGHRS, YFSETQ. The CDR3 region is CASSPQGARNQPQHF. The CDR3 nucleotides read TGCGCCAGCAGCCCACAGGGGGCAAGAAATCAGCCCCAGCATTTT.